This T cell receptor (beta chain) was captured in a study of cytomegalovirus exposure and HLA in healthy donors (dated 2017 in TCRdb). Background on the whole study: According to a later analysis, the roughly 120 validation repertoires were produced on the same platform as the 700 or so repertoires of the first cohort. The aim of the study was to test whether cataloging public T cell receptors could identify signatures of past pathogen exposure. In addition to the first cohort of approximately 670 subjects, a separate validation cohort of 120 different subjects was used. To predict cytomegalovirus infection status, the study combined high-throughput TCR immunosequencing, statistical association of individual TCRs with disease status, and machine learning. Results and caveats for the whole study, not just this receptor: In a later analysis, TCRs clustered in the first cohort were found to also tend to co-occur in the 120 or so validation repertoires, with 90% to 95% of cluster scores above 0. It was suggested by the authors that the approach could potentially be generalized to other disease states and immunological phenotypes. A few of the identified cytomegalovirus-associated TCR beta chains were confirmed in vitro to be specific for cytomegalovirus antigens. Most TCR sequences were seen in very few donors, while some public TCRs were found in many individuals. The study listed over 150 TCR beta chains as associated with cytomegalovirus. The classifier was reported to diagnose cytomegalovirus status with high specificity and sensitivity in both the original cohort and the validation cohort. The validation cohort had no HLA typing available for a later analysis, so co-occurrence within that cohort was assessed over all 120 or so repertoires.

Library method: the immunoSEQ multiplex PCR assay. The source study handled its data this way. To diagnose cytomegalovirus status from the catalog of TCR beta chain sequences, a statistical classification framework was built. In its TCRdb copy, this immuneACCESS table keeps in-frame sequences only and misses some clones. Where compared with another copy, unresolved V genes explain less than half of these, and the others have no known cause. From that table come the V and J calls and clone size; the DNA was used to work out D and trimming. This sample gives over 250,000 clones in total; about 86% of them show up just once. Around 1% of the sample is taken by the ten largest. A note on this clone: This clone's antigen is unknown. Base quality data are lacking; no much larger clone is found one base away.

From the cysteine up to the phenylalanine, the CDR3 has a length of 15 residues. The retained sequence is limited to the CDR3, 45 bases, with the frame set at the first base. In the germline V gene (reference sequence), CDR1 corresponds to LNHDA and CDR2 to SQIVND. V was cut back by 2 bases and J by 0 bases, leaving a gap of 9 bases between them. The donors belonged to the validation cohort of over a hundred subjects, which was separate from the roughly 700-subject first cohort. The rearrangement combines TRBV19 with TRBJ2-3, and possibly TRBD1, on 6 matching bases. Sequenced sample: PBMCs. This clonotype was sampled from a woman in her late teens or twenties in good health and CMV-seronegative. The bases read TGTGCCAGTAGTATATGGCAGGGGAGCACAGATACGCAGTATTTT. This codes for CASSIWQGSTDTQYF.